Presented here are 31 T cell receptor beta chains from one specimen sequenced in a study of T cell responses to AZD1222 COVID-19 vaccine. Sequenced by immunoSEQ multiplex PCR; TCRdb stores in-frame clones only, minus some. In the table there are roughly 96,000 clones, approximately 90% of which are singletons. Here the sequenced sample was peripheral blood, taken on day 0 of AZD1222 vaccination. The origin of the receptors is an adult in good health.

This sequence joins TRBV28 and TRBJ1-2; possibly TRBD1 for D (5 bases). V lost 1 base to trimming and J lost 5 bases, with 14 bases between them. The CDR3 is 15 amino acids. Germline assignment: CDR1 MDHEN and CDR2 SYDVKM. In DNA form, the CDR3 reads TGTGCCAGCAGTTTATCCCTTAACGGGGCATATGGCTACACCTTC. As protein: CASSLSLNGAYGYTF.

The CDR3 reads CASSLGTSTGELFF. CDR3 nucleotides: TGTGCCAGCAGCCTAGGGACTAGCACCGGGGAGCTGTTTTTT. V gene TRBV5-4 combines with J gene TRBJ2-2; 8 nucleotides match TRBD2. The CDR3 is 14 amino acids. The germline CDR1 and CDR2 sequences are SGHNT and YYREEE (reference sequence). V shed 4 bases and J 4 bases; nucleotides not matched to a gene: 3.

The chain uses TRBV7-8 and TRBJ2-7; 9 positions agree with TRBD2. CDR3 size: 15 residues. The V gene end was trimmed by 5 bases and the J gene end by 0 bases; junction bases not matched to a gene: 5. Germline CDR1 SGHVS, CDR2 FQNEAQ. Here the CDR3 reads CASSPNSGSSYEQYF. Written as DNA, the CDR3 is TGTGCCAGCAGCCCCAATAGCGGGAGCTCCTACGAGCAGTACTTC.

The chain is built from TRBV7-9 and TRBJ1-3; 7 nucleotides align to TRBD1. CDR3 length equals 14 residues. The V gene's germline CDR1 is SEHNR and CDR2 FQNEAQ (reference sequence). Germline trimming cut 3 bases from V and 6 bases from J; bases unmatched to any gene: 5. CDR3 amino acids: CASSFDREVNTIYF. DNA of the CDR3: TGTGCCAGCAGCTTCGACAGGGAGGTAAACACCATATATTTT.

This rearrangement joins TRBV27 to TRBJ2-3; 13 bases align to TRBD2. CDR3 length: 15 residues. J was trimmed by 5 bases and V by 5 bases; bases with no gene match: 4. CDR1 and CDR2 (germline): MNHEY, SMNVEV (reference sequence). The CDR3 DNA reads TGTGCCAGCAGTATCGGACTAGCGGGAGTAGATACGCAGTATTTT. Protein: CASSIGLAGVDTQYF.

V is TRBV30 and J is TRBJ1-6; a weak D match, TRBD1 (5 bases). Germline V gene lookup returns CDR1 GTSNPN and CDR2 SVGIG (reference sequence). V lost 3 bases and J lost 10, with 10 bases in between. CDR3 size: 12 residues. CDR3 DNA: TGTGCCTGGAGAGGGGCAAGATCACCCCTCCACTTT. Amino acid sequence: CAWRGARSPLHF.

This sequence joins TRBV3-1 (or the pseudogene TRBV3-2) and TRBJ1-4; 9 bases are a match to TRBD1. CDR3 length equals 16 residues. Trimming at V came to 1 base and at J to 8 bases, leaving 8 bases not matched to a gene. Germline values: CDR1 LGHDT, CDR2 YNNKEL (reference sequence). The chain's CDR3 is CASSQGGGQGQEKLFF. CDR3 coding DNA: TGTGCCAGCAGCCAAGGTGGGGGACAGGGTCAAGAAAAACTGTTTTTT.

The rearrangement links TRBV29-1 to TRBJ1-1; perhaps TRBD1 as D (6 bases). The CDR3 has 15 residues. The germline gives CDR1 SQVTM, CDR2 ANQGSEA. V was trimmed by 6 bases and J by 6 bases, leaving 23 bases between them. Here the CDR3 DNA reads TGCAGCGTCCGCGAAAGACAGGACAGCGCCGCTGAAGCTTTCTTT. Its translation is CSVRERQDSAAEAFF.

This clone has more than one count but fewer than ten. CDR3 loop: CASSELGNTEAFF. The CDR3 DNA is TGTGCCAGCAGTGAACTGGGGAACACTGAAGCTTTCTTT. The V call is TRBV6-1, the J call TRBJ1-1; no definite D call. V dropped 2 bases and J dropped 1 base, with 5 bases sitting between them. There are 13 residues in the CDR3. Germline loops: CDR1 MNHNS, CDR2 SASEGT.

The CDR3 region is CASSLDSGNTGELFF. In DNA form, the CDR3 reads TGTGCCAGCAGCTTAGATAGCGGGAACACCGGGGAGCTGTTTTTT. This chain joins TRBV7-2 and TRBJ2-2; tentatively, D is TRBD2 (6 bases). This CDR3 contains 15 residues. The germline CDR1 and CDR2 sequences are SGHTA and FQGNSA. Between the trimmed V and J ends, which lost 1 base and 1 base, there was a span of 7 bases.

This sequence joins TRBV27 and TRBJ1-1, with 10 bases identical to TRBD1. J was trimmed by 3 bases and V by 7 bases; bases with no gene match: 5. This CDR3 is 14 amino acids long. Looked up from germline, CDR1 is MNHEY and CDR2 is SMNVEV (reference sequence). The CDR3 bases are TGTGCCAGCAAAAAGGACAGGGGGGACACTGAAGCTTTCTTT. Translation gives CASKKDRGDTEAFF.

CDR3 region: CASSLAVAEVSYEQYF. As DNA, the CDR3 is TGCGCCAGCAGCTTGGCGGTGGCAGAGGTCTCCTACGAGCAGTACTTC. The chain has TRBV5-1 and TRBJ2-7, with D uncertain. V was clipped by 0 bases and J by 0 bases, with 13 bases between them. Germline assignment: CDR1 SGHRS and CDR2 YFSETQ. The CDR3 totals 16 residues.

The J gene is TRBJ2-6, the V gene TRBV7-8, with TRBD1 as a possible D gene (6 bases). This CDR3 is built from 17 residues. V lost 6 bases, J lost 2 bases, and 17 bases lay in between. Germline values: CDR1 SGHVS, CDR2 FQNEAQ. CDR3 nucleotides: TGTGCCAGCAGTTCTCTCTCACAGGGAACTGGGGCCAACGTCCTGACTTTC. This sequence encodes CASSSLSQGTGANVLTF.

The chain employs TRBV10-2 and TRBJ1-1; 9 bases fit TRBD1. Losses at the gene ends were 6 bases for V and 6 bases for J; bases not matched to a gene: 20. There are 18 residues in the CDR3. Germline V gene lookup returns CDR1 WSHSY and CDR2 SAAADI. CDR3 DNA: TGCGCCAGCAGAATGGCGGGTGGACAGGGGATGAGATTATCTGAAGCTTTCTTT. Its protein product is CASRMAGGQGMRLSEAFF.

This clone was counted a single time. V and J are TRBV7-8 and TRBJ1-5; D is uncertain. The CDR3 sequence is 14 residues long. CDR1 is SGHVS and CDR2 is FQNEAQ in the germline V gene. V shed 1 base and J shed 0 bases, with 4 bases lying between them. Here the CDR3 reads CASSLGTSNQPQHF. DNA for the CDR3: TGTGCCAGCAGCTTAGGGACTAGCAATCAGCCCCAGCATTTT.

CDR3 sequence reads: CASSQELAYRGLSYEQYF. DNA for the CDR3: TGTGCCAGCAGCCAAGAGTTGGCGTACAGGGGGCTCTCCTACGAGCAGTACTTC. This chain links TRBV14 with TRBJ2-7, with 9 bases lining up with TRBD1. The V and J ends lost 0 bases and 0 bases, in that order; junction bases with no gene match: 9. There are 18 residues in the CDR3. Looked up from germline, CDR1 is SGHDN and CDR2 is FVKESK.

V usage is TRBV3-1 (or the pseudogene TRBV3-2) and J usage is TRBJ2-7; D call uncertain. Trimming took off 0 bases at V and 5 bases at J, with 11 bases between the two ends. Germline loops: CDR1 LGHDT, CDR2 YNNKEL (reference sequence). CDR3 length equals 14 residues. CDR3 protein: CASSQEMATNEQYF. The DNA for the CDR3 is TGTGCCAGCAGCCAAGAAATGGCTACCAACGAGCAGTACTTC.

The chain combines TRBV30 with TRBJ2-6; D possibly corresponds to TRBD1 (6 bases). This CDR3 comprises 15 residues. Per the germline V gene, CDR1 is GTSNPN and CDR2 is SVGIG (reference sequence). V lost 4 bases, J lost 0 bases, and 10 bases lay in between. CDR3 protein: CAWMTGNSGANVLTF. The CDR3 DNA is TGTGCCTGGATGACAGGTAACTCTGGGGCCAACGTCCTGACTTTC.

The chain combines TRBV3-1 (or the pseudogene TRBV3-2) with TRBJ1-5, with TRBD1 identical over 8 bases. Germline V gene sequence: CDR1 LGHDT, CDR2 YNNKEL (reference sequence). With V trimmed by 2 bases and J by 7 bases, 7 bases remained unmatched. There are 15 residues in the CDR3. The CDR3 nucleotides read TGTGCCAGCAGCCAACAGGGGGCAGTAGGGCAGCCCCAGCATTTT. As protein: CASSQQGAVGQPQHF.

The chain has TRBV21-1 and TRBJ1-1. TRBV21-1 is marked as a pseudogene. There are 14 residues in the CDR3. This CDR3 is CASSSPYPDTEAFF. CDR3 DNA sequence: TGTGCCAGCAGCTCTCCCTATCCGGACACTGAAGCTTTCTTT.

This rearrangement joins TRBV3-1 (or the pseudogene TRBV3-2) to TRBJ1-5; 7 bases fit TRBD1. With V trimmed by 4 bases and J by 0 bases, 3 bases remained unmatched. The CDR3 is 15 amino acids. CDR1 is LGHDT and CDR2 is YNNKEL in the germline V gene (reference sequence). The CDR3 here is CASSPGQTSNQPQHF. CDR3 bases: TGTGCCAGCAGCCCGGGACAGACTAGCAATCAGCCCCAGCATTTT.

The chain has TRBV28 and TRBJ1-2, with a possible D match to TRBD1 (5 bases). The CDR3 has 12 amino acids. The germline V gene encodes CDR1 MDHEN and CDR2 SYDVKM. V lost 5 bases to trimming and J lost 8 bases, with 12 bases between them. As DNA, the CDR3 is TGTGCCAGCAGTGGACACCCAGGGGGCTACACCTTC. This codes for CASSGHPGGYTF.

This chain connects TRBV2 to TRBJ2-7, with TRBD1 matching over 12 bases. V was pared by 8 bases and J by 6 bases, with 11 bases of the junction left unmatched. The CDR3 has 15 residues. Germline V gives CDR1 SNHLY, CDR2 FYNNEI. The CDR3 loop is CASEQSGTGGVEQYF. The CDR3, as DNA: TGTGCCAGCGAACAGTCCGGGACAGGGGGCGTCGAGCAGTACTTC.

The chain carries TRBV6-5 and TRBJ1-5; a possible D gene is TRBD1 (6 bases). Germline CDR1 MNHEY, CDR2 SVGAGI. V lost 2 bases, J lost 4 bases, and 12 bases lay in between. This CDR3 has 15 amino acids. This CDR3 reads CASSYGPQGNQPQHF. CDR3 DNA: TGTGCCAGCAGTTACGGGCCACAGGGTAATCAGCCCCAGCATTTT.

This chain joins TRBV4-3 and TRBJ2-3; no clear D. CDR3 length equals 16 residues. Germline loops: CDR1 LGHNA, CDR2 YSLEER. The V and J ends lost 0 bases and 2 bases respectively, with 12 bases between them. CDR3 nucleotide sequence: TGCGCCAGCAGCCAAGATGTTAATACACTCACAGATACGCAGTATTTT. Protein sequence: CASSQDVNTLTDTQYF.

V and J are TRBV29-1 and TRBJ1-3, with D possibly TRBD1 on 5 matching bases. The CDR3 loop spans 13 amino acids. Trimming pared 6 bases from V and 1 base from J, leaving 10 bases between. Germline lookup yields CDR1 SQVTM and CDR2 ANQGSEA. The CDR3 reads CSVDSQSGNTIYF. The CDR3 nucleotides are TGCAGCGTCGACAGCCAGTCTGGAAACACCATATATTTT.

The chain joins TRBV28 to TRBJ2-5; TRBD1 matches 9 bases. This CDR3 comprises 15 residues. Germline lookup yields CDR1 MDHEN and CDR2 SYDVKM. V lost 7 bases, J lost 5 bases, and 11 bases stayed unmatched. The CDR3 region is CASTPGVGQGETQYF. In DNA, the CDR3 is TGTGCCAGCACTCCCGGCGTTGGACAGGGGGAGACCCAGTACTTC.

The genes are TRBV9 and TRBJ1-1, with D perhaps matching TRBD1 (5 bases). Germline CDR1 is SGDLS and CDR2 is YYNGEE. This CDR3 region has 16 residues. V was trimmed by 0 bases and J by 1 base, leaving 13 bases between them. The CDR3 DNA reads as TGTGCCAGCAGCGTAGGTGGGACGCGGGGGAACACTGAAGCTTTCTTT. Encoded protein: CASSVGGTRGNTEAFF. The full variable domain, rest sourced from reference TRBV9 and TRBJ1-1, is DSGVTQTPKHLITATGQRVTLRCSPRSGDLSVYWYQQSLDQGLQFLIQYYNGEERAKGNILERFSAQQFPDLHSELNLSSLELGDSALYFCASSVGGTRGNTEAFFGQGTRLTVV.

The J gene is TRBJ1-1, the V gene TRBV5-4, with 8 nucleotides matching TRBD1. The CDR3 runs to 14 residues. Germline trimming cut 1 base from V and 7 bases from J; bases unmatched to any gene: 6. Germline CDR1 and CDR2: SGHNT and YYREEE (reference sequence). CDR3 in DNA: TGTGCCAGCAGCTTGTTGCAGGGGGCGGTTGAAGCTTTCTTT. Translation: CASSLLQGAVEAFF.

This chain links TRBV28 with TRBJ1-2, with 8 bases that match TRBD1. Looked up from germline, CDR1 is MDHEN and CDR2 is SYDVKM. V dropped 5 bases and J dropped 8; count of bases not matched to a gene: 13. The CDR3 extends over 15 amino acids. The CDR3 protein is CASSPSGQGARGYTF. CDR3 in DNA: TGTGCCAGCAGTCCCAGTGGGCAGGGGGCGCGGGGCTACACCTTC.

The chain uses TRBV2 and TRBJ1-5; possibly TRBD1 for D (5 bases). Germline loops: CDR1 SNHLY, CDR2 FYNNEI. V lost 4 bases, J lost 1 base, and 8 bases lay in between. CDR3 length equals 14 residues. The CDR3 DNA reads TGTGCCAGCAGTGTAGAGGGGAGCAATCAGCCCCAGCATTTT. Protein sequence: CASSVEGSNQPQHF. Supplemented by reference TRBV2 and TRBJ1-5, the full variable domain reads EPEVTQTPSHQVTQMGQEVILRCVPISNHLYFYWYRQILGQKVEFLVSFYNNEISEKSEIFDDQFSVERPDGSNFTLKIRSTKLEDSAMYFCASSVEGSNQPQHFGDGTRLSIL.